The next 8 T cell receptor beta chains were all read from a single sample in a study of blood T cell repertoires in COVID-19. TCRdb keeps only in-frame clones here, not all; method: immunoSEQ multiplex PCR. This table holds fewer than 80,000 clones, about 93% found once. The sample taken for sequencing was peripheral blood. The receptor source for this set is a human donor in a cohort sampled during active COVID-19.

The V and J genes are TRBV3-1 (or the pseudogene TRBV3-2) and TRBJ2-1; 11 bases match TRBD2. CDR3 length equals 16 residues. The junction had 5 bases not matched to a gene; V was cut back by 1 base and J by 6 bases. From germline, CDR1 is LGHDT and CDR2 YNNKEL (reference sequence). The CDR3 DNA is TGTGCCAGCAGCCAAGCAACTAGCGGGGGAGGCAATGAGCAGTTCTTC. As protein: CASSQATSGGGNEQFF.

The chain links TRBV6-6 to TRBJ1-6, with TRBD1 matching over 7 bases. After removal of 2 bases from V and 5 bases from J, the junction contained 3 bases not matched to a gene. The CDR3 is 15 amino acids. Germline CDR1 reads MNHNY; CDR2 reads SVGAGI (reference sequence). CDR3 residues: CASSYTGANNSPLHF. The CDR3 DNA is TGTGCCAGCAGTTACACAGGGGCAAATAATTCACCCCTCCACTTT.

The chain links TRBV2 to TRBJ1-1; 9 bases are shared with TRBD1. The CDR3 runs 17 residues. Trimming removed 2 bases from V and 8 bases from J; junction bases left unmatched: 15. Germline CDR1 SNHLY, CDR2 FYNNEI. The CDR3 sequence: CASSELGTGGAGSEAFF. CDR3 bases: TGTGCCAGCAGTGAATTAGGCACAGGGGGCGCGGGTTCGGAAGCTTTCTTT.

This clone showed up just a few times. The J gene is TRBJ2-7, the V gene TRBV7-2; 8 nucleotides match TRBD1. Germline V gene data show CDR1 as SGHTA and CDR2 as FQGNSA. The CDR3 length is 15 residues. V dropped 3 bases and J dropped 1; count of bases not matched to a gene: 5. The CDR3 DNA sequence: TGTGCCAGCAGCTTGGGCGGACAGGGATCCTACGAGCAGTACTTC. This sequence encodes CASSLGGQGSYEQYF.

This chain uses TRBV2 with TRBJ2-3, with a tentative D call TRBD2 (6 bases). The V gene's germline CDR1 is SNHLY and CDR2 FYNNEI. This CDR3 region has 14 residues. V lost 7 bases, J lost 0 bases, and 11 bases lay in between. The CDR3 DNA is TGTGCCAGCAAAACGGGGGTTAGCACAGATACGCAGTATTTT. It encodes CASKTGVSTDTQYF. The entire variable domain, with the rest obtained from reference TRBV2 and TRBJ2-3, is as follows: EPEVTQTPSHQVTQMGQEVILRCVPISNHLYFYWYRQILGQKVEFLVSFYNNEISEKSEIFDDQFSVERPDGSNFTLKIRSTKLEDSAMYFCASKTGVSTDTQYFGPGTRLTVL.

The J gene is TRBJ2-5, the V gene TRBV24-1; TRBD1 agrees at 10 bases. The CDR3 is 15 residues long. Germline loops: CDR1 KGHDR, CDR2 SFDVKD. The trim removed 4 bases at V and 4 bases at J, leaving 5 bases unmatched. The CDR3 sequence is CATSDGTGALETQYF. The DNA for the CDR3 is TGTGCCACCAGTGACGGGACAGGGGCCCTAGAGACCCAGTACTTC.

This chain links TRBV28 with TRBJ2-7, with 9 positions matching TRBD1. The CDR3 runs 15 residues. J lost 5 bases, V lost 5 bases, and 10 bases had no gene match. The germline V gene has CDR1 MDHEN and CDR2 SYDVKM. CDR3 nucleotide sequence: TGTGCCAGCAGTAGGACAGGGGTTTCACCTCACGAGCAGTACTTC. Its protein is CASSRTGVSPHEQYF.

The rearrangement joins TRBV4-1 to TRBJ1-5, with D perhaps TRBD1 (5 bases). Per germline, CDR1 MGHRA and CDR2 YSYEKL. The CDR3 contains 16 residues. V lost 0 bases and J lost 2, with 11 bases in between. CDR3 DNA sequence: TGCGCCAGCAGCCAAGATGGGGCTGGGGGCAATCAGCCCCAGCATTTT. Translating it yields CASSQDGAGGNQPQHF.